The 7 T cell receptor beta chains presented below share a single source sample, sequenced in a study of CD8+ T cells in alopecia areata (dated 2018 in TCRdb). The protocol used for the library was the immunoSEQ multiplex PCR assay. RNA was extracted from all samples and reverse transcribed into cDNA, which served as template for TCR sequencing. TCRdb's version of the immuneACCESS table is confined to in-frame rearrangements and falls short of the full clone set. An unresolved V gene accounts for under half of the shortfall where checked; the remainder is of unknown origin. For this sample the table gives approximately 150,000 clones, of which roughly 60% were detected only once. Of the sample, 36% falls within the top ten clones. Specimen: CD8+ T cells sorted from blood. The source is a human donor in good health.

V is TRBV9 and J is TRBJ2-1; D is perhaps TRBD2 (6 bases). The CDR3 spans 14 residues. Germline V lookup: CDR1 SGDLS, CDR2 YYNGEE. V was trimmed by 4 bases and J by 6 bases, leaving 14 bases between them. The CDR3 loop is CASSPFGGFNEQFF. In DNA, the CDR3 is TGTGCCAGCAGCCCCTTCGGAGGGTTCAATGAGCAGTTCTTC.

This chain connects TRBV4-1 to TRBJ2-4, with 12 bases identical to TRBD2. The germline V gene encodes CDR1 MGHRA and CDR2 YSYEKL. The CDR3 spans 20 residues. With 2 bases clipped from V and 5 bases from J, the junction kept 16 bases outside the gene matches. The CDR3 here is CASSQSPGTSGWRWQNIQYF. CDR3 nucleotide sequence: TGCGCCAGCAGCCAATCCCCCGGGACTAGCGGGTGGAGGTGGCAAAACATTCAGTACTTC.

V is TRBV5-5 and J is TRBJ2-1; D gene ambiguous. V was cut by 3 bases and J by 9 bases, with 7 bases left in between. CDR1 is SGHKS and CDR2 is YYEKEE in the germline V gene (reference sequence). The CDR3 runs to 11 residues. CDR3 coding DNA: TGTGCCAGCAGCTCTTTGAGTGAGCAGTTCTTC. Its protein is CASSSLSEQFF.

The V gene is TRBV30, the J gene TRBJ2-5; TRBD2 matches at 7 bases. V gave up 2 bases and J gave up 8 bases; unmatched junction bases: 11. Germline-derived CDR1 and CDR2 are GTSNPN and SVGIG (reference sequence). The CDR3 contains 14 residues. The CDR3 DNA reads as TGTGCCTGGAGTCGGTGGGAGGGTTCTGACACCCAGTACTTC. Its protein is CAWSRWEGSDTQYF.

The chain is built from TRBV5-4 and TRBJ2-7; D is unclear. This CDR3 region has 13 residues. Germline-derived CDR1 and CDR2 are SGHNT and YYREEE (reference sequence). Trimming removed 0 bases from V and 0 bases from J, with 4 bases in between. The CDR3 loop reads CASSLDYSYEQYF. The CDR3 DNA reads TGTGCCAGCAGCTTGGACTACTCCTACGAGCAGTACTTC.

The V gene is TRBV30, the J gene TRBJ1-5, with a possible D match to TRBD1 (6 bases). Per germline, CDR1 GTSNPN and CDR2 SVGIG (reference sequence). CDR3 length: 15 residues. The V gene lost 0 bases and the J gene lost 4 bases, with 13 bases spanning the gap. CDR3 coding DNA: TGTGCCTGGAGTGTACAGGGAGGGTCGAATCAGCCCCAGCATTTT. Its protein is CAWSVQGGSNQPQHF.

This clone was counted a few times. The chain is built from TRBV27 and TRBJ2-7; possibly TRBD1 for D (5 bases). Trimming stripped 4 bases from V and 4 bases from J, with 14 bases between. This CDR3 region has 14 residues. Per the germline V gene, CDR1 is MNHEY and CDR2 is SMNVEV (reference sequence). The CDR3 bases are TGTGCCAGCAGTTCATCCAGGGTAAATTACGAGCAGTACTTC. Translated: CASSSSRVNYEQYF.